Listed below are T cell receptor beta chains from one sample, sequenced in a study of cytomegalovirus exposure and HLA in healthy donors. Measured with immunoSEQ multiplex PCR; TCRdb has only the in-frame clones, and not every one. The top ten hold 1.3% of the sample, which has 100,000 or so clones, approximately 81% seen once. Sequenced: PBMCs. These receptors all stem from a man aged 25 to 40 in good health and CMV-seronegative. The CDR3 runs from the conserved cysteine through the conserved F or W. A D gene is named only where the DNA matches it firmly. A row's size may be missing; if present it is once, few, many or a size class.

>TRBV9|.|TRBD2|TRBJ2-7
TGTGCCAGCAGCGTCGGCGGGGGGGCCCAATCGTACGAGCAGTACTTC
CASSVGGGAQSYEQYF
>TRBV4-3|.|.|TRBJ2-3
TGCGCCAGCAGCCAAGAGGAGGTGGGGGAGGCCCCAGATACGCAGTATTTT
CASSQEEVGEAPDTQYF
>TRBV7-9|.|.|TRBJ1-2
TGTGCCAGCAGCTTAGAAGTTGGGGGGGGAGGCTACACCTTC
CASSLEVGGGGYTF
>TRBV4-1|few|.|TRBJ2-7
TGCGCCAGCAGCCAAGATGCAGCGACCACCTACGAGCAGTACTTC
CASSQDAATTYEQYF
>TRBV9|.|.|TRBJ2-7
TGTGCCAGCAGCCAAACGGGGGGCCTTAGCTCCTACGAGCAGTACTTC
CASSQTGGLSSYEQYF
>TRBV4-3|.|.|TRBJ1-2
TGCGCCAGCAGCCCTGGCCTCGACTATGGCTACACCTTC
CASSPGLDYGYTF
>TRBV6-5|.|.|TRBJ2-1
TGTGCCAGCAGTTACTCTTCGGGGATCAATGAGCAGTTCTTC
CASSYSSGINEQFF
>TRBV5-1|.|TRBD1|TRBJ2-1
TGCGCCAGCAGTCAAGGACAGGGGGCGCACAATGAGCAGTTCTTC
CASSQGQGAHNEQFF
>TRBV30|.|.|TRBJ1-5
TGTGCCTGGGGGTCCGACGGGCAGCCCCAGCATTTT
CAWGSDGQPQHF
>TRBV15|.|.|TRBJ1-2
TGTGCCACCAGCAGAGGAAACAGGGAATTCGGCTACACCTTC
CATSRGNREFGYTF
>TRBV11-3|.|.|TRBJ2-7
TGTGCCAGCAGCTTAGGAGGACAGAGCCCCTACGAGCAGTACTTC
CASSLGGQSPYEQYF
>TRBV6-1|.|.|TRBJ1-6
TGTGCCAGCAGTGAAGTAGTAGGGGCACCCCTCCACTTT
CASSEVVGAPLHF
>TRBV28|.|.|TRBJ2-3
TGTGCCAGCAGTTTAGTCGCAACGGTCACAGATACGCAGTATTTT
CASSLVATVTDTQYF
>TRBV14|few|.|TRBJ1-6
TGTGCCAGCAGCCAAGTTGGGGGCGCGGATTCACCCCTCCACTTT
CASSQVGGADSPLHF
>TRBV25-1|once|TRBD1|TRBJ2-7
TGTGCCAGCAGTGATTTATGGGGACAGGGGACCGACGAGCAGTACTTC
CASSDLWGQGTDEQYF
>TRBV6-5|.|TRBD1|TRBJ1-2
TGTGCCAGCAGCCTGAAGGGACAGGTTAACTATGGCTACACCTTC
CASSLKGQVNYGYTF
>TRBV25-1|.|.|TRBJ2-3
TGTGCCAGCAGTGAATATGGCCAACTAAATACGCAGTATTTT
CASSEYGQLNTQYF
>TRBV27|.|.|TRBJ1-5
TGTGCCAGCAGTCTAATGACAGATAGCAATCAGCCCCAGCATTTT
CASSLMTDSNQPQHF
>TRBV10-3|.|.|TRBJ1-1
TGTGCCCTACGATCAAACACTGAAGCTTTCTTT
CALRSNTEAFF
>TRBV7-2|few|.|TRBJ2-6
TGTGCCAGCAGCTTACTAGCGTTCGCCGGGGCCAACGTCCTGACTTTC
CASSLLAFAGANVLTF
>TRBV18|once|TRBD2|TRBJ2-7
TGTGCCAGCTCACCGGGACTAGCGGCCTACGAGCAGTACTTC
CASSPGLAAYEQYF
>TRBV29-1|few|TRBD2|TRBJ2-7
TGCAGCGTTGCCAAGGGAGGGAGGGGAGGATCCTACGAGCAGTACTTC
CSVAKGGRGGSYEQYF
>TRBV6-5|.|TRBD1|TRBJ1-1
TGTGCCAGCAGTTACTCGAAAGGACAGGGCGGCACTGAAGCTTTCTTT
CASSYSKGQGGTEAFF
>TRBV9|.|.|TRBJ2-1
TGTGCCAGCAGCGTAGGTACTAAGGATGAGCAGTTCTTC
CASSVGTKDEQFF
>TRBV5-1|.|.|TRBJ2-3
TGCGCCAGCAGCTTGTTTGGGGGGAACACAGATACGCAGTATTTT
CASSLFGGNTDTQYF
>TRBV19|.|.|TRBJ2-7
TGTGCCAGTAGTATAGAATCGGGCAGGGCTATGGAGCAGTACTTC
CASSIESGRAMEQYF
>TRBV5-1|.|.|TRBJ2-2
TGCGCCAGCAGCGCAGGACAGAACGGGGAGCTGTTTTTT
CASSAGQNGELFF
>TRBV10-2|.|TRBD2|TRBJ2-1
TGCGCCAGCAGGCCTGGACGGGGGCTAGCGGGAGGGCACAATGAGCAGTTCTTC
CASRPGRGLAGGHNEQFF
>TRBV6-6|.|TRBD1|TRBJ2-7
TGTGCCAGCAGTTATAAAGGGACAGACACCTACGAGCAGTACTTC
CASSYKGTDTYEQYF
>TRBV6-9|.|TRBD1|TRBJ2-3
TGTGCCAGCAGTTACCCTTTCTCAGGGGGATGTAGCACAGATACGCAGTATTTT
CASSYPFSGGCSTDTQYF
>TRBV28|.|TRBD1|TRBJ1-1
TGTGCCAGTCTTCCAGGGGGCGCGGTGGGCACTGAAGCTTTCTTT
CASLPGGAVGTEAFF
>TRBV9|.|TRBD1|TRBJ2-7
TGTGCCAGCAGCGTACGGACAGGAGCCTACGAGCAGTACTTC
CASSVRTGAYEQYF
>TRBV18|.|.|TRBJ2-7
TGTGCCAGCTCACCAGATCCAGGGTACGAGCAGTACTTC
CASSPDPGYEQYF
>TRBV4-3|.|TRBD1|TRBJ2-2
TGCGCCAGCAGCCAGAGGACAGGGACGAACACCGGGGAGCTGTTTTTT
CASSQRTGTNTGELFF
>TRBV7-9|.|.|TRBJ1-2
TGTGCCAGCAGCTTCTTTCTTTCCGAGATCTATGGCTACACCTTC
CASSFFLSEIYGYTF
>TRBV7-2|.|TRBD1|TRBJ1-1
TGTGCCAGCAGCCAGACAGGGGGCGCCTACCTGGTGAACACTGAAGCTTTCTTT
CASSQTGGAYLVNTEAFF
>TRBV9|.|TRBD1|TRBJ1-2
TGTGCCAGCAGCGTAGCGGGCAGGGGGCGCCCCGGAGGCTACACCTTC
CASSVAGRGRPGGYTF
>TRBV6-5|.|TRBD2|TRBJ2-5
TGTGCCAGCAGTCCCCAGCGGGGGCGAGAGACCCAGTACTTC
CASSPQRGRETQYF
>TRBV11-2|.|TRBD1|TRBJ2-5
TGTGCCAGCAGCCTCATGGGACAGGGGATCCGGGAGACCCAGTACTTC
CASSLMGQGIRETQYF
>TRBV2|.|TRBD2|TRBJ2-7
TGTGCCAGCAGGGATAGCGGGAGAGGCTACGAGCAGTACTTC
CASRDSGRGYEQYF
>TRBV7-2|once|TRBD1|TRBJ2-2
TGTGCCAGCAGCTTAACTCCGGGACAGGGGGAAACCGGGGAGCTGTTTTTT
CASSLTPGQGETGELFF
>TRBV19|.|.|TRBJ1-4
TGTGCCAGTTTACAGGGTTCTAATGAAAAACTGTTTTTT
CASLQGSNEKLFF
>TRBV5-1|.|TRBD1|TRBJ1-5
TGCGCCAGCAGCTTGGGCAGGGGGCCGGGTCAGCCCCAGCATTTT
CASSLGRGPGQPQHF
>TRBV13|.|TRBD2|TRBJ2-7
TGTGCCAGCACCGAACTAGCGGGGAACTACGAGCAGTACTTC
CASTELAGNYEQYF
>TRBV7-9|once|.|TRBJ1-2
TGTGCCAGCAGCTCCCAACGGTACTATGGCTACACCTTC
CASSSQRYYGYTF
>TRBV18|.|.|TRBJ2-3
TGTGCCAGCTCACCCCGTGTGGGGGGGGCCCCAGATACGCAGTATTTT
CASSPRVGGAPDTQYF
>TRBV4-3|.|TRBD1|TRBJ1-2
TGCGCCAGCAGCCAAGATTTCCAGGGGGCAGGCTATGGCTACACCTTC
CASSQDFQGAGYGYTF
>TRBV7-9|.|.|TRBJ2-1
TGTGCCAGCAGCTTGGCGAGAGAAGGACTTAATGAGCAGTTCTTC
CASSLAREGLNEQFF
>TRBV4-1|once|.|TRBJ2-5
TGCGCCAGCAGCCAGCCCGGGGAAGGGGGTTGGGAGACCCAGTACTTC
CASSQPGEGGWETQYF
>TRBV2|.|TRBD1|TRBJ2-7
TGTGCCAGTGCCGGGACAGGGGGCTACGAGCAGTACTTC
CASAGTGGYEQYF
>TRBV7-9|.|.|TRBJ2-3
TGTGCCAGCAGCTTAGCCAGGGGCACAGATACGCAGTATTTT
CASSLARGTDTQYF
>TRBV29-1|few|.|TRBJ2-7
TGCAGCGCCAGCGACAGGCGTGGCGAGCAGTACTTC
CSASDRRGEQYF
>TRBV7-9|.|TRBD1|TRBJ2-2
TGTGCCAGCAGCTCGTCCCGGGACAGTACCGGGGAGCTGTTTTTT
CASSSSRDSTGELFF
>TRBV9|.|TRBD1|TRBJ1-1
TGTGCCAGCAGCTTCACAGGGGGTATGAACACTGAAGCTTTCTTT
CASSFTGGMNTEAFF
>TRBV29-1|.|.|TRBJ1-1
TGCACCATAACAGGGACGGGCACTGAAGCTTTCTTT
CTITGTGTEAFF
>TRBV5-6|.|.|TRBJ2-7
TGTGCCAGCAGCTTGGTACAGGGACGATACGAGCAGTACTTC
CASSLVQGRYEQYF
>TRBV9|.|.|TRBJ1-1
TGTGCCAGCAACCAGGGTGGGGTCGGCGGCACTGAAGCTTTCTTT
CASNQGGVGGTEAFF
>TRBV27|.|TRBD1|TRBJ2-3
TGTGCCAGCAGCAATCCGGGACAGGGGGCAGGAAATACGCAGTATTTT
CASSNPGQGAGNTQYF
>TRBV13|.|.|TRBJ2-1
TGTGCCAGCAGCTCCCTCGCCTCGGGAGTCTACAATGAGCAGTTCTTC
CASSSLASGVYNEQFF